These 19 T cell receptor beta chains were sequenced from one sample in a study of cytomegalovirus exposure and HLA in healthy donors. Primers for the PCR totalled 60 Vbeta and 13 Jbeta. Clones were read by immunoSEQ multiplex PCR, and TCRdb kept only the in-frame ones, dropping some. The repertoire holds 150,000 or so clones, with 70% to 80% as singletons. Source material: PBMCs. The receptors stem from a female donor in good health and CMV-seronegative.

As regards this clone: One end of the junction fails to match germline, which may point to a read error. This chain links TRBV5-8 with TRBJ2-1; D is unclear. The CDR3 consists of 15 residues. CDR1 and CDR2 from the germline V gene are SGHTS and YDEGEE. The DNA of the CDR3 is TGTGCCAGCAGCGACCCAGGCGACCCCCCTATGAGCAGAATCTTC. This translates into CASSDPGDPPMSRIF.

The chain joins TRBV6-5 to TRBJ1-2; D possibly corresponds to TRBD1 (6 bases). The CDR3 covers 16 residues. Germline V CDR1 and CDR2: MNHEY, SVGAGI. V lost 4 bases and J 4 bases, leaving 19 bases between the germline ends. The CDR3 coding sequence is TGTGCCAGCAGTTCCCTAGGGACAAGACCTCCCTATGGCTACACCTTC. Protein sequence: CASSSLGTRPPYGYTF.

There are a few counts of this clone. The chain couples TRBV4-1 to TRBJ2-2; 9 bases line up with TRBD2. This CDR3 has 16 residues. Germline V gene data show CDR1 as MGHRA and CDR2 as YSYEKL. Germline trimming cut 4 bases from V and 1 base from J; bases unmatched to any gene: 4. The CDR3 DNA reads TGCGCCAGCAGCCCTCTGACTAGCGGGAACACCGGGGAGCTGTTTTTT. This sequence encodes CASSPLTSGNTGELFF.

V usage is TRBV18 and J usage is TRBJ1-1, with D hard to call. Trimming shortened V by 8 bases and J by 0 bases, and 13 bases separated the two germline ends. The V gene's germline CDR1 is KGHSH and CDR2 LQKENI. This CDR3 is 14 amino acids long. Here the CDR3 reads CASALTNMNTEAFF. The CDR3 bases are TGTGCCAGCGCATTGACAAACATGAACACTGAAGCTTTCTTT.

The CDR3 is CASSIRDSGGEKLFF. The CDR3 DNA reads as TGTGCCAGTAGTATCCGGGACAGTGGTGGTGAAAAACTGTTTTTT. This chain links TRBV19 with TRBJ1-4; TRBD1 matches 7 bases. CDR3 length: 15 amino acids. V dropped 3 bases and J dropped 7; count of bases not matched to a gene: 8. Germline assignment: CDR1 LNHDA and CDR2 SQIVND (reference sequence).

The genes are TRBV5-1 and TRBJ1-5; 7 nucleotides agree with TRBD1. V was pared by 5 bases and J by 3 bases, with 2 bases of the junction left unmatched. This CDR3 has 13 amino acids. CDR1 and CDR2 (germline): SGHRS, YFSETQ. As DNA, the CDR3 is TGCGCCAGCAGTGAGGGGGCCAATCAGCCCCAGCATTTT. Amino acids: CASSEGANQPQHF.

The chain has TRBV19 and TRBJ1-2, with 8 positions matching TRBD1. V lost 8 bases, J lost 1 base, and 12 bases stayed unmatched. Per the germline V gene, CDR1 is LNHDA and CDR2 is SQIVND (reference sequence). CDR3 size: 16 residues. CDR3 sequence (DNA): TGTGCCAGTCACCCCCGGCAGGGGGCAGGTAACTATGGCTACACCTTC. This codes for CASHPRQGAGNYGYTF.

The rearrangement links TRBV6-5 to TRBJ2-1; 11 bases are shared with TRBD2. Germline CDR1 is MNHEY and CDR2 is SVGAGI. The CDR3 totals 16 residues. V gave up 0 bases and J gave up 3 bases; unmatched junction bases: 1. DNA of the CDR3: TGTGCCAGCAGTTACTCGGGACTAGCGGACTACAATGAGCAGTTCTTC. Amino acid sequence: CASSYSGLADYNEQFF.

The chain carries TRBV9 and TRBJ2-3; 10 positions agree with TRBD2. Unmatched junction bases numbered 11, after V lost 3 bases and J lost 1 base. The V gene's germline CDR1 is SGDLS and CDR2 YYNGEE. The CDR3 runs to 18 residues. CDR3 amino acids: CASSALLAGYRGTDTQYF. The CDR3 DNA sequence: TGTGCCAGCAGCGCCCTACTAGCGGGATATCGGGGCACAGATACGCAGTATTTT.

V gene TRBV10-3 combines with J gene TRBJ1-4; 7 bases fit TRBD1. Unmatched junction bases numbered 4, after V lost 5 bases and J lost 4 bases. Germline V gives CDR1 ENHRY, CDR2 SYGVKD. The CDR3 extends over 14 amino acids. CDR3 protein: CAISRDRDNEKLFF. The CDR3 coding sequence is TGTGCCATCAGTCGTGACAGGGATAATGAAAAACTGTTTTTT.

V gene TRBV5-1 combines with J gene TRBJ2-7; 12 positions agree with TRBD1. This CDR3 spans 16 amino acids. J was trimmed by 5 bases and V by 0 bases; bases with no gene match: 6. The germline V gene has CDR1 SGHRS and CDR2 YFSETQ. The CDR3 loop reads CASSLAGTGGVNEQYF. The CDR3 DNA reads as TGCGCCAGCAGCTTGGCGGGGACAGGGGGCGTCAACGAGCAGTACTTC.

This sequence joins TRBV30 and TRBJ2-3; 10 positions match TRBD2. Germline V gene lookup returns CDR1 GTSNPN and CDR2 SVGIG (reference sequence). V gave up 3 bases and J gave up 5 bases; unmatched junction bases: 8. The CDR3 contains 15 residues. The CDR3 protein is CAWSVNGLAEDTQYF. CDR3 coding DNA: TGTGCCTGGAGCGTCAACGGACTAGCGGAAGATACGCAGTATTTT.

The chain is built from TRBV6-5 and TRBJ1-2; 7 bases are a match to TRBD1. Germline CDR1 and CDR2: MNHEY and SVGAGI. The CDR3 loop spans 13 amino acids. With 5 bases clipped from V and 5 bases from J, the junction kept 5 bases outside the gene matches. The CDR3 spells CASSPPGGYGYTF. Written as DNA, the CDR3 is TGTGCCAGCAGTCCTCCAGGGGGTTATGGCTACACCTTC.

The CDR3 DNA reads TGTGCCAGTAGTATCTCAAGGGGGCGACTAGAAAAACTGTTTTTT. It yields the protein CASSISRGRLEKLFF. The rearrangement uses TRBV19 and TRBJ1-4; 7 positions match TRBD1. With V trimmed by 3 bases and J by 8 bases, 9 bases remained unmatched. The length of the CDR3 is 15 residues. From germline, CDR1 is LNHDA and CDR2 SQIVND (reference sequence).

V and J are TRBV5-8 and TRBJ1-5, with D perhaps TRBD1 (5 bases). Per the germline V gene, CDR1 is SGHTS and CDR2 is YDEGEE. Deletions cut 4 bases from V and 7 bases from J, with 15 bases between. This CDR3 comprises 14 residues. CDR3 DNA: TGTGCCAGCAGCGTCCGGACATGGAACCAGCCCCAGCATTTT. Translation: CASSVRTWNQPQHF. The full variable domain, in which reference TRBV5-8 and TRBJ1-5 provide the parts outside the CDR3, is EAGVTQSPTHLIKTRGQQATLRCSPISGHTSVYWYQQALGLGLQFLLWYDEGEERNRGNFPPRFSGRQFPNYSSELNVNALELEDSALYLCASSVRTWNQPQHFGDGTRLSIL.

The rearrangement joins TRBV5-1 to TRBJ2-2; D is uncertain. Per the germline V gene, CDR1 is SGHRS and CDR2 is YFSETQ. V was trimmed by 0 bases and J by 0 bases, leaving 3 bases between them. This CDR3 region has 14 residues. CDR3 sequence: CASSLGPNTGELFF. As DNA, the CDR3 is TGCGCCAGCAGCTTGGGGCCGAACACCGGGGAGCTGTTTTTT.

J is TRBJ2-1 and V is TRBV5-5; possibly TRBD2 for D (6 bases). The germline V gene has CDR1 SGHKS and CDR2 YYEKEE (reference sequence). With 3 bases removed from V and 5 bases from J, the gap between germline ends came to 15 bases. The CDR3 is made up of 15 amino acids. In DNA, the CDR3 is TGTGCCAGCAGCTGGGGACCCGGGGGAAACAATGAGCAGTTCTTC. This codes for CASSWGPGGNNEQFF.

The chain recombines TRBV27 with TRBJ2-7; 12 bases are a match to TRBD2. V lost 2 bases and J lost 7; bases outside the gene matches: 9. Germline V gene sequence: CDR1 MNHEY, CDR2 SMNVEV (reference sequence). The CDR3 spans 16 residues. CDR3 loop: CASSLQRLAGDREQYF. CDR3 DNA sequence: TGTGCCAGCAGTTTACAAAGACTAGCGGGAGATCGGGAGCAGTACTTC.

The rearrangement uses TRBV19 and TRBJ1-2; 8 bases are shared with TRBD1. The CDR3 covers 16 residues. The germline CDR1 and CDR2 sequences are LNHDA and SQIVND (reference sequence). J gave up 3 bases and V 1 base, and 7 bases lay outside the gene matches. CDR3 amino acids: CASSIGTGLDYYGYTF. CDR3 DNA: TGTGCCAGTAGTATAGGGACAGGGTTGGATTACTATGGCTACACCTTC.